This is a list of T cell receptor beta chains from one sample in a study of shared clonotypes between healthy human individuals. Here immunoSEQ multiplex PCR was the method, and the copy in TCRdb shows in-frame clones only, minus some. Of roughly 1 million clones listed, around 82% are singletons. Sequencing was carried out using memory CD4+ T cells from PBMCs. These receptor sequences come from a man between 18 and 35 years old in good health. Some clones in this sample may be carry-over from other donors' samples. CDR3s include the opening cysteine and the closing phenylalanine or tryptophan. The order of the fields is clone size, D gene, J gene, V gene, CDR3 protein, CDR3 DNA. The D gene is left open where the match is weak. Where a row states a size, it is once, few, many or the class of an expanded clone; other rows omit it.

. | . | TRBJ2-2 | TRBV2 | CASSAGSSPTGELFF | TGTGCCAGCAGTGCAGGTAGCAGCCCCACCGGGGAGCTGTTTTTT
. | . | TRBJ2-1 | TRBV4-2 | CASSQAGVGNEQFF | TGTGCCAGCAGCCAAGCGGGAGTGGGGAATGAGCAGTTCTTC
. | TRBD1 | TRBJ2-5 | TRBV4-3 | CASSHDRDGETQYF | TGCGCCAGCAGCCACGACAGGGACGGAGAGACCCAGTACTTC
. | TRBD2 | TRBJ2-3 | TRBV4-3 | CASSRAGGPGDTQYF | TGCGCCAGCAGCCGAGCGGGAGGGCCGGGAGATACGCAGTATTTT
. | . | TRBJ2-5 | TRBV5-1 | CASSLGLVETQYF | TGCGCCAGCAGCTTGGGACTAGTGGAGACCCAGTACTTC
few | TRBD1 | TRBJ1-3 | TRBV2 | CASSVDREGTIYF | TGTGCCAGCAGTGTTGACAGGGAGGGCACCATATATTTT
. | . | TRBJ1-1 | TRBV6-1 | CASRRDGGTNTEAFF | TGTGCCAGCAGGCGGGACGGCGGTACGAACACTGAAGCTTTCTTT
. | . | TRBJ2-4 | TRBV28 | CASSSPAIAKNIQYF | TGTGCCAGCAGTTCCCCCGCGATAGCCAAAAACATTCAGTACTTC
. | TRBD1 | TRBJ2-5 | TRBV27 | CASSLRRLTGGERETQYF | TGTGCCAGCAGTCTCCGGCGTCTGACAGGGGGCGAGAGGGAGACCCAGTACTTC
. | . | TRBJ1-3 | TRBV7-9 | CASSSPRDVNGNTIYF | TGTGCCAGCAGTTCTCCTCGGGACGTCAATGGAAACACCATATATTTT
. | . | TRBJ2-2 | TRBV5-1 | CASSFITSGFAGELFF | TGCGCCAGCAGCTTTATAACCAGTGGTTTCGCCGGGGAGCTGTTTTTT
. | . | TRBJ1-2 | TRBV5-6 | CASSLAGAAAYGYTF | TGTGCCAGCAGCTTGGCCGGGGCAGCAGCATATGGCTACACCTTC
once | . | TRBJ2-7 | TRBV19 | CASSLGASQSSYEQYF | TGTGCCAGTAGTTTAGGGGCTAGCCAGAGCTCCTACGAGCAGTACTTC
once | TRBD1 | TRBJ2-7 | TRBV28 | CASSLAGQGSYEQYF | TGTGCCAGCAGTTTAGCGGGACAGGGCTCCTACGAGCAGTACTTC